This T cell receptor (beta chain) derives from a study of human T cells and chemical hapten exposure. The CDR3 totals 13 residues. In germline, CDR1 is SNHLY, CDR2 FYNNEI. V was shortened by 9 bases and J by 6 bases, with 17 bases between the two germline ends. This clonotype was observed many times. In the library, unique molecular identifiers were attached to individual cDNA molecules. From the RACE reads, TCRdb called clonotypes with MiXCR, one entry per CDR3 protein. The sample lists 70,000 to 100,000 distinct CDR3 sequences, 7% to 8% occurring once. Time point denoted: patch test 1, 2 weeks after DPC sensitization. The treatment was: therapeutic diphenylcyclopropenone sensitization with weekly scalp DPC. Venepuncture was done earlier than the placement of each patch test.

The sample was whole blood, taken in connection with sensitization to the hapten diphenylcyclopropenone (DPC). The source of this sequence is a woman between 25 and 40 years old with alopecia areata. Some clones in this sample may be carry-over from other donors' samples. The J gene is TRBJ1-1, the V gene TRBV2; D ambiguous. CDR3 in amino acids: CARSRVTGAEAFF. In DNA, the CDR3 is TGTGCCAGGTCTAGGGTTACCGGCGCTGAAGCTTTCTTT.